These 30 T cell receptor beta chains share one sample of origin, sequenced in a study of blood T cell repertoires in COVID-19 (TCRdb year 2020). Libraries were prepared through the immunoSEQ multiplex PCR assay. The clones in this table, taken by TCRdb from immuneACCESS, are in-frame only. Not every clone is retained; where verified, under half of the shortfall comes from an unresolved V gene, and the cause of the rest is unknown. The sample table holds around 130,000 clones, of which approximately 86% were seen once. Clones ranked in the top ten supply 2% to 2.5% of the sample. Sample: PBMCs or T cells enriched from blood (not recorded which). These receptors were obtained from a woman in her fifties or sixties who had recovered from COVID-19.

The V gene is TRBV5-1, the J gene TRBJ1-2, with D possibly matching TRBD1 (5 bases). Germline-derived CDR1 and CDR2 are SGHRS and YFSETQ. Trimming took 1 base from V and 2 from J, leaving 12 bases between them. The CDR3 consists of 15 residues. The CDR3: CASSLNRRANYGYTF. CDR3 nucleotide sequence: TGCGCCAGCAGCTTGAACCGCAGGGCCAACTATGGCTACACCTTC.

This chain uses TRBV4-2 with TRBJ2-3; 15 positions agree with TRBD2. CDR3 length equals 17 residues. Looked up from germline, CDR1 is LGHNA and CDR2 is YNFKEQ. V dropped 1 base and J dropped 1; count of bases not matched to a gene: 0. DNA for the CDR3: TGTGCCAGCAGCCAAGGGACTAGCGGGGGGGGCACAGATACGCAGTATTTT. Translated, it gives CASSQGTSGGGTDTQYF.

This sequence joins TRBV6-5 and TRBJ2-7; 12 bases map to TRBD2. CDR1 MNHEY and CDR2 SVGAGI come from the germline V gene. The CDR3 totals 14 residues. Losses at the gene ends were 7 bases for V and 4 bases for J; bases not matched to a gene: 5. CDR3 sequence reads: CASTSGGATYEQYF. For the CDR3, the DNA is TGTGCCAGCACTAGCGGGGGGGCTACGTACGAGCAGTACTTC.

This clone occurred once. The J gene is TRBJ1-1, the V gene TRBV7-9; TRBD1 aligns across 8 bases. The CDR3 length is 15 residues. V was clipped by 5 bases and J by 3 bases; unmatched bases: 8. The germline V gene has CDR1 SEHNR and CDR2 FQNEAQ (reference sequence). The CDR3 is CASSHHTGGYTEAFF. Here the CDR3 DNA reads TGTGCCAGCAGCCACCATACAGGGGGGTACACTGAAGCTTTCTTT.

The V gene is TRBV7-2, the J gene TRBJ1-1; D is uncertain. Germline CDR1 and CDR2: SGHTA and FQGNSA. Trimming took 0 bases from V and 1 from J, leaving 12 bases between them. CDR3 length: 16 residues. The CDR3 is CASSLARGSGNTEAFF. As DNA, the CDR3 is TGTGCCAGCAGCTTAGCGCGTGGGAGTGGGAACACTGAAGCTTTCTTT.

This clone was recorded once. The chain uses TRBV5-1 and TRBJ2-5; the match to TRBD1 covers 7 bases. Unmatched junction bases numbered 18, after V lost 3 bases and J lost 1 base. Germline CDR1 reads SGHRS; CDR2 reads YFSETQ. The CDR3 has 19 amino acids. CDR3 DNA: TGCGCCAGCAGCTCTACCCTTTTCGGGACAGATCACTTCCAAGAGACCCAGTACTTC. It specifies CASSSTLFGTDHFQETQYF.

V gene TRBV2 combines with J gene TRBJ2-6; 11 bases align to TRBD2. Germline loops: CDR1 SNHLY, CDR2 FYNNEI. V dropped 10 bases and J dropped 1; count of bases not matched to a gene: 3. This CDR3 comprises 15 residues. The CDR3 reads CATTSGASGANVLTF. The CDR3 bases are TGTGCCACGACTAGCGGGGCTTCTGGGGCCAACGTCCTGACTTTC.

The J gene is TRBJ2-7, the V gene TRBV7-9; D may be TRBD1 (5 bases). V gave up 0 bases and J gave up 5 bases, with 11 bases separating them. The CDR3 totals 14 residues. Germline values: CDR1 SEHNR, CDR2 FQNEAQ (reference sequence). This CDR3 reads CASSLARVRNEQYF. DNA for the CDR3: TGTGCCAGCAGCTTAGCCAGGGTGCGGAACGAGCAGTACTTC.

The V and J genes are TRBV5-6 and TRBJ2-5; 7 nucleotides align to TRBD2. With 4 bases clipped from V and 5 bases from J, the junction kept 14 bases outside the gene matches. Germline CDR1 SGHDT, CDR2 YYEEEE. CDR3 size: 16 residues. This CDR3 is CASSPTLVGGRETQYF. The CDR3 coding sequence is TGTGCCAGCAGCCCGACGTTAGTGGGAGGGAGGGAGACCCAGTACTTC.

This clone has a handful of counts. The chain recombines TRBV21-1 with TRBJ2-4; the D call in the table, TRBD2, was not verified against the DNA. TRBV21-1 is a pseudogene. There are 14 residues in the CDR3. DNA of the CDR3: TGTGCCAGCAGCTCGAACTACCCCGGTGGCATTCAGTACTTC. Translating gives CASSSNYPGGIQYF.

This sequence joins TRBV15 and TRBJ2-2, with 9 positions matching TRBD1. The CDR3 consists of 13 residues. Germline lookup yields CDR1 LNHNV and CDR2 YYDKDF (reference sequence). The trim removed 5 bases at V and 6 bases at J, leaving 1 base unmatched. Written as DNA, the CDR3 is TGTGCCACCAGCGACAGGGGGGCCGGGGAGCTGTTTTTT. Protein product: CATSDRGAGELFF.

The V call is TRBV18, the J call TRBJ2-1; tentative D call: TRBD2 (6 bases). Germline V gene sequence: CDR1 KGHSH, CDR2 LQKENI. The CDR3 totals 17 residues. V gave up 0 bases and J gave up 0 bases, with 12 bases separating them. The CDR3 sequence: CASSPPEGTPSYNEQFF. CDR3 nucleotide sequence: TGTGCCAGCTCACCACCGGAGGGTACACCCTCCTACAATGAGCAGTTCTTC.

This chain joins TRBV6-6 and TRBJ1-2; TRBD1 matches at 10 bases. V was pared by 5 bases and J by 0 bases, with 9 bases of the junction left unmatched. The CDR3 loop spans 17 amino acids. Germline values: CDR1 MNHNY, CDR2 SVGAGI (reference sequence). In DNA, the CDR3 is TGTGCCAGCAGTCCCAGACAGGGGGCCCGGGCTAACTATGGCTACACCTTC. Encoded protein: CASSPRQGARANYGYTF.

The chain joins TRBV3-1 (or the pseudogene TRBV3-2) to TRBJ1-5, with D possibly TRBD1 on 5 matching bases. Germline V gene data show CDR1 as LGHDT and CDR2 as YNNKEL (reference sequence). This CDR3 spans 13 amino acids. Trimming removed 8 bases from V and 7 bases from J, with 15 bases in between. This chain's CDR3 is CASSLQGRQPQHF. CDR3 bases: TGTGCCAGCTCTCTTCAGGGTCGACAGCCCCAGCATTTT.

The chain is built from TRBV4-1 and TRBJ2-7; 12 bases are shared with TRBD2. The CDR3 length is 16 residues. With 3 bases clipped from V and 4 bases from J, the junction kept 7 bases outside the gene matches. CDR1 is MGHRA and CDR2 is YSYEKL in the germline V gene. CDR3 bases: TGCGCCAGCAGCCAGGCCACTAGCGGGGGGTCTTACGAGCAGTACTTC. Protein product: CASSQATSGGSYEQYF.

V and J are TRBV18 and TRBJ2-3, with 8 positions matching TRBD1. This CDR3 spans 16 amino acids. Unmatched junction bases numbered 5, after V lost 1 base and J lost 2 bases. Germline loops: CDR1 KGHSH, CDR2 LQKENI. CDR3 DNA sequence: TGTGCCAGCTCACCACAAGAGGACAGGGTCACAGATACGCAGTATTTT. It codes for CASSPQEDRVTDTQYF.

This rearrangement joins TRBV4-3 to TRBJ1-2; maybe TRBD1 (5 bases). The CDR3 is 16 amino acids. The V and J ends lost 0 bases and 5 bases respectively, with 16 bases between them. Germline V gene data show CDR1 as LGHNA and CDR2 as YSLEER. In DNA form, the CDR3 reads TGCGCCAGCAGCCAAGATTTAGGAGGGACGGGTTATGGCTACACCTTC. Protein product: CASSQDLGGTGYGYTF.

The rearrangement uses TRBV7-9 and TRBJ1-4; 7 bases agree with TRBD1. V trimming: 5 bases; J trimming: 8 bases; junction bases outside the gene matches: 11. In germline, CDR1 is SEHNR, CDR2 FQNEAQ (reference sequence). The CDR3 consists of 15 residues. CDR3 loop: CASSRRTGKAEKLFF. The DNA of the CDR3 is TGTGCCAGCAGCCGAAGGACAGGAAAGGCCGAAAAACTGTTTTTT.

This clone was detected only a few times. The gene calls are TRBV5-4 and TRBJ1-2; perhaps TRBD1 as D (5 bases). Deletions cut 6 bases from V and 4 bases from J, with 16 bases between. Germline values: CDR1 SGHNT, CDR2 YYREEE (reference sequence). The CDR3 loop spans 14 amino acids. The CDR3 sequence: CASNRDFSVYGYTF. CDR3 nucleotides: TGTGCCAGCAATAGGGACTTTTCGGTCTATGGCTACACCTTC. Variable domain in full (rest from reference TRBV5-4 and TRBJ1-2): ETGVTQSPTHLIKTRGQQVTLRCSSQSGHNTVSWYQQALGQGPQFIFQYYREEENGRGNFPPRFSGLQFPNYSSELNVNALELDDSALYLCASNRDFSVYGYTFGSGTRLTVV.

For the CDR3, the DNA is TGTGCCAGCACCAGGGGGTCTAGTATATCTGAAGCTTTCTTT. This codes for CASTRGSSISEAFF. This chain joins TRBV6-5 and TRBJ1-1, with TRBD1 matching 7 bases. Per the germline V gene, CDR1 is MNHEY and CDR2 is SVGAGI. The J segment lost 6 bases and the V segment lost 7 bases, leaving 11 bases of the junction unmatched. The CDR3 runs 14 residues.

The CDR3 sequence: CSARTGGAGANVLTF. In DNA, the CDR3 is TGCAGCGCCAGAACGGGGGGCGCTGGGGCCAACGTCCTGACTTTC. The J gene is TRBJ2-6, the V gene TRBV29-1; D possibly corresponds to TRBD2 (7 bases). This CDR3 has 15 amino acids. Germline V gene sequence: CDR1 SQVTM, CDR2 ANQGSEA. Trimming stripped 7 bases from V and 2 bases from J, with 15 bases between. Variable domain in full (rest from reference TRBV29-1 and TRBJ2-6): SAVISQKPSRDICQRGTSLTIQCQVDSQVTMMFWYRQQPGQSLTLIATANQGSEATYESGFVIDKFPISRPNLTFSTLTVSNMSPEDSSIYLCSARTGGAGANVLTFGAGSRLTVL.

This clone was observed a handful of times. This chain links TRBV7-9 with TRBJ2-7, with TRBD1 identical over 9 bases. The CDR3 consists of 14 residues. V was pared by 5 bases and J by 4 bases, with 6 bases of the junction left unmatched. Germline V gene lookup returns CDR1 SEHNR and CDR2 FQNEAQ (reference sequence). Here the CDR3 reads CASSGPGQGYEQYF. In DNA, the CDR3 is TGTGCCAGCAGCGGACCGGGACAGGGTTACGAGCAGTACTTC.

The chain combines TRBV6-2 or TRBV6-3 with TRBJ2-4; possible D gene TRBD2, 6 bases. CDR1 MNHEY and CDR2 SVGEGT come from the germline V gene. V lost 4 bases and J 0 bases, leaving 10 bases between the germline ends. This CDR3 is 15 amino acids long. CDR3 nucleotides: TGTGCCAGCAGTTCTCCGGGACTAGCCAAAAACATTCAGTACTTC. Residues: CASSSPGLAKNIQYF.

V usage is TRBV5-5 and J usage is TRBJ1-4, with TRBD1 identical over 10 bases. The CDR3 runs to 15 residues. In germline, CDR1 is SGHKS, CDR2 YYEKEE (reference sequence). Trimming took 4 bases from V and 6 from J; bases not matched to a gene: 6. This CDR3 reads CASSVSGTGDEKLFF. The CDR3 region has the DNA TGTGCCAGCAGCGTCTCCGGGACAGGGGATGAAAAACTGTTTTTT.

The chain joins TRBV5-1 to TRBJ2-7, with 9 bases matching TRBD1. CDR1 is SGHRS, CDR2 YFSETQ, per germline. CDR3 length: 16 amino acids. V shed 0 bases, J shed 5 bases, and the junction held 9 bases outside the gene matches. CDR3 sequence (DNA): TGCGCCAGCAGCTTGGGTCCGGGACAGGGATTTAACGAGCAGTACTTC. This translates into CASSLGPGQGFNEQYF.

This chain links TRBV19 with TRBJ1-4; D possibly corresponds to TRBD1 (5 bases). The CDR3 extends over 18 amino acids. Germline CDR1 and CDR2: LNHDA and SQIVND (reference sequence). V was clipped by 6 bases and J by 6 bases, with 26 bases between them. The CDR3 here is CASSYSWGRTRRDEKLFF. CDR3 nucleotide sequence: TGTGCCAGTAGCTACTCTTGGGGCAGAACGAGAAGGGATGAAAAACTGTTTTTT.

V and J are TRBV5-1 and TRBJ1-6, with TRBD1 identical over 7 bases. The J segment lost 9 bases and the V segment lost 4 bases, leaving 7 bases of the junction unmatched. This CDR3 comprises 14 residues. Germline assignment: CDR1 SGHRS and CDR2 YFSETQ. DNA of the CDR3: TGCGCCAGCAGCCGTGGGGACAGAGGTTCACCCCTCCACTTT. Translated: CASSRGDRGSPLHF.

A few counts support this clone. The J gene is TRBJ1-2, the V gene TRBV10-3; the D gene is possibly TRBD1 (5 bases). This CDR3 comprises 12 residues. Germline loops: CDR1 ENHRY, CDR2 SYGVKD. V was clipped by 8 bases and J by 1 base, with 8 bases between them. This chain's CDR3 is CAIWGGNYGYTF. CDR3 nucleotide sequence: TGTGCCATCTGGGGGGGTAACTATGGCTACACCTTC.

This chain's CDR3 is CASSIGGHEQFF. The CDR3 DNA is TGTGCCAGTAGTATAGGAGGGCATGAGCAGTTCTTC. This chain uses TRBV19 with TRBJ2-1; D possibly corresponds to TRBD2 (5 bases). Germline lookup yields CDR1 LNHDA and CDR2 SQIVND (reference sequence). Trimming took 1 base from V and 8 from J, leaving 6 bases between them. The CDR3 loop spans 12 amino acids.

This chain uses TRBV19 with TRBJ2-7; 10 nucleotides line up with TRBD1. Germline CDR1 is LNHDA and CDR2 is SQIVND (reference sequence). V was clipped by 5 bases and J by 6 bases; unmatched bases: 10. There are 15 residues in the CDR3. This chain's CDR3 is CASSWDRGSNLEQYF. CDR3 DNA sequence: TGTGCCAGTAGTTGGGACAGGGGATCTAATCTCGAGCAGTACTTC.